This TCR beta chain was captured by sequencing in a study of response to subunit inactivated influenza vaccine. Study-wide findings and caveats: The authors suggested that every seasonal influenza vaccination recruits few new T cells.

TCRdb processed the RT-PCR reads anew with MiXCR; each CDR3 protein has one entry. The sample records 710,000 or so distinct CDR3 sequences, approximately 14% being singletons. This clonotype was counted a few times. Its specificity is unknown. V lost 1 base and J lost 0, with 10 bases in between. The germline gives CDR1 SGHVS, CDR2 FNYEAQ. The length of the CDR3 is 16 residues. Sequenced here: PBMCs from blood, sampled roughly 12 days after vaccination. V usage is TRBV7-6 and J usage is TRBJ2-1; D is possibly TRBD1 or TRBD2 (5 bases each). The TCR was taken from a man aged 45-65 years who received an inactivated influenza vaccine. The CDR3 reads CASSLEGRGSYNEQFF. CDR3 in DNA: TGTGCCAGCAGCTTAGAGGGACGGGGCTCCTACAATGAGCAGTTCTTC.